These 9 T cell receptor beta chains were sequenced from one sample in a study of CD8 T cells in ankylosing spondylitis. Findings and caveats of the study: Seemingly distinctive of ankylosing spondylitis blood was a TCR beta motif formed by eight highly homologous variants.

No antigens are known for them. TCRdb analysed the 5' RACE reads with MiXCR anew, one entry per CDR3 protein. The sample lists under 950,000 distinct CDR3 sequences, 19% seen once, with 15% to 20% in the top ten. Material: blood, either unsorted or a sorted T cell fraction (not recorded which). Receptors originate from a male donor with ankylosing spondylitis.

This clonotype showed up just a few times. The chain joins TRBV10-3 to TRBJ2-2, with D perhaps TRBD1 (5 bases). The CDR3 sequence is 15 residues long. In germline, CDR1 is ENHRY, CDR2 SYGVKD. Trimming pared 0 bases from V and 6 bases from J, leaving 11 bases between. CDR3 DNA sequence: TGTGCCATCAGTGAGTCGAAAGGGGATGCCGGGGAGCTGTTTTTT. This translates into CAISESKGDAGELFF.

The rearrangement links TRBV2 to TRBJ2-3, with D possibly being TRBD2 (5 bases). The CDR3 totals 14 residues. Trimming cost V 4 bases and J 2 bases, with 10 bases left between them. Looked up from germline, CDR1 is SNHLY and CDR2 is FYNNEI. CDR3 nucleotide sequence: TGTGCCAGCAGTGGGACTGCTTTCACAGATACGCAGTATTTT. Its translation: CASSGTAFTDTQYF.

CDR3 sequence (DNA): TGCGCCAGCAGCCAAGTCCTACAGGGTGCAGATGAGCAGTTCTTC. Translated: CASSQVLQGADEQFF. The chain has TRBV4-1 and TRBJ2-1; D may be TRBD1 (6 bases). This CDR3 spans 15 amino acids. V dropped 1 base and J dropped 8 bases, with 15 bases sitting between them. Germline V CDR1 and CDR2: MGHRA, YSYEKL.

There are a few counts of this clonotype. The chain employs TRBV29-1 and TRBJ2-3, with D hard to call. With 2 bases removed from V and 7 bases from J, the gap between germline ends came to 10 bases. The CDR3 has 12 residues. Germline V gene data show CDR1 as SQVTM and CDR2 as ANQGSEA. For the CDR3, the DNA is TGCAGCGTTGAAATCCAAGAACATACGCAGTATTTT. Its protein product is CSVEIQEHTQYF.

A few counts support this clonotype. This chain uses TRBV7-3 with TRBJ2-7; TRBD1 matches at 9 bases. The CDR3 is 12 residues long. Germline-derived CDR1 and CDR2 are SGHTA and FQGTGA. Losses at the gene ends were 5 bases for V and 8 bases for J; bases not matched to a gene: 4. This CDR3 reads CASSPGTGKQYF. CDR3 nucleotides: TGTGCCAGCAGCCCCGGGACAGGGAAGCAGTACTTC.

The CDR3, as DNA: TGTGCCAGCAGCCAAGAGGGGATCACTAGACAGGAGCAGTTCTTC. Its translation: CASSQEGITRQEQFF. This rearrangement joins TRBV3-1 to TRBJ2-1, with D possibly being TRBD1 or TRBD2 (5 bases each). The CDR3 runs 15 residues. Germline V gene data show CDR1 as LGHDT and CDR2 as YNNKEL (reference sequence). V was cut by 0 bases and J by 10 bases, with 16 bases left in between.

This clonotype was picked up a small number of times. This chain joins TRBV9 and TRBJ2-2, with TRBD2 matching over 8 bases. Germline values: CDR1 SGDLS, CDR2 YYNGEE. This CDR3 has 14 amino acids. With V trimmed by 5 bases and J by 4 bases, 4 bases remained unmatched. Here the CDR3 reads CASSGGRPTGELFF. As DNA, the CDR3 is TGTGCCAGCAGTGGCGGGAGGCCCACCGGGGAGCTGTTTTTT.

The chain's CDR3 is CASSLVGRAAFF. The CDR3 DNA is TGTGCCAGCAGCTTGGTCGGAAGGGCAGCTTTCTTT. The chain has TRBV5-4 and TRBJ1-1, with D hard to call. The germline V gene encodes CDR1 SGHNT and CDR2 YYREEE (reference sequence). The CDR3 length is 12 residues. Between the trimmed V and J ends, which lost 0 bases and 10 bases, there was a span of 10 bases.

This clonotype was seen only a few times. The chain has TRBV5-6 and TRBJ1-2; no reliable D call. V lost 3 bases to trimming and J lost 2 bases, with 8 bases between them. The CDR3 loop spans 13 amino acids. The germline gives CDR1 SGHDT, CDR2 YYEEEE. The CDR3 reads CASSWGGNYGYTF. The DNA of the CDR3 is TGTGCCAGCAGCTGGGGTGGCAACTATGGCTACACCTTC.